This is a list of T cell receptor beta chains from one sample in a study of T and B cells in COVID-19 patients. TCRdb independently ran MiXCR on the multiplex PCR reads; one entry per CDR3 protein. The sample has roughly 2,000 distinct CDR3 sequences; about 28% are singletons. Sequencing was performed on blood. The receptors originated from a human donor with active COVID-19. The CDR3 runs from the conserved cysteine through the conserved F or W. Fields, in order: J gene, D gene, clone size, V gene, CDR3 protein, CDR3 DNA. A D gene is named only where the DNA matches it firmly. Size tells how often a clone was seen (once, few, many) or the class of an expanded clone, and some rows leave it out.

>TRBJ2-5|TRBD2|many|TRBV27
CASSLFPGTSQETQYF
TGTGCCAGCAGCCTATTTCCGGGGACTAGCCAAGAGACCCAGTACTTC
>TRBJ1-6|NA|NA|TRBV27
CASSVNFHNSPLHF
TGTGCCAGCAGTGTGAATTTCCATAATTCACCCCTCCACTTT
>TRBJ2-1|TRBD2|medium-sized|TRBV12-3/TRBV12-4
CASSLPGLGSNEQFF
TGTGCCAGCAGTTTGCCGGGACTAGGGTCCAATGAGCAGTTCTTC
>TRBJ1-4|TRBD1|medium-sized|TRBV18
CASSPQGATTNEKLFF
TGTGCCAGCTCACCACAGGGGGCAACAACTAATGAAAAACTGTTTTTT
>TRBJ2-7|NA|NA|TRBV6-6
CASSKSGPYEQYF
TGTGCCAGCAGTAAATCCGGGCCCTACGAGCAGTACTTC
>TRBJ2-1|TRBD2|few|TRBV5-1
CASSPGTSGRNEQFF
TGCGCCAGCAGCCCGGGGACTAGCGGGAGAAATGAGCAGTTCTTC
>TRBJ2-3|TRBD1|NA|TRBV19
CASSRRQGSDTQYF
TGTGCCAGTAGTAGACGACAGGGGTCTGATACGCAGTATTTT
>TRBJ2-7|NA|medium-sized|TRBV6-5
CASSYSSEGEQYF
TGTGCCAGCAGTTACTCGTCCGAGGGCGAGCAGTACTTC
>TRBJ2-7|TRBD1|medium-sized|TRBV19
CASSNRDSSYEQYF
TGTGCCAGTAGTAACCGGGACAGTTCCTACGAGCAGTACTTC
>TRBJ2-7|NA|many|TRBV24-1
CATSDSLGRSTWASYEQYF
TGTGCCACCAGTGACTCCCTGGGCAGATCTACGTGGGCCTCCTACGAGCAGTACTTC
>TRBJ2-6|TRBD2|medium-sized|TRBV5-6
CASSSGSGSGGANVLTF
TGTGCCAGCAGCTCCGGGAGCGGGAGCGGTGGGGCCAACGTCCTGACTTTC
>TRBJ1-4|NA|medium-sized|TRBV29-1
CSAGTTNEKLFF
TGCAGCGCCGGAACAACTAATGAAAAACTGTTTTTT
>TRBJ2-7|TRBD2|medium-sized|TRBV6-2/TRBV6-3
CASSPHGSGRSYEQYF
TGTGCCAGCAGTCCCCACGGGAGCGGGAGGTCCTACGAGCAGTACTTC
>TRBJ2-2|TRBD2|NA|TRBV6-5
CASTSGRTTGELFF
TGTGCCAGTACTAGCGGGAGAACCACCGGGGAGCTGTTTTTT
>TRBJ2-1|NA|medium-sized|TRBV11-1
CASSAALNEQFF
TGTGCCAGCAGCGCGGCCCTCAATGAGCAGTTCTTC
>TRBJ2-7|NA|NA|TRBV4-3
CASSQLGVADEQYF
TGCGCCAGCAGCCAGCTTGGGGTAGCTGACGAGCAGTACTTC
>TRBJ1-1|NA|few|TRBV7-9
CASSSGQGLGDTEAFF
TGTGCCAGCAGCTCCGGGCAGGGGCTAGGTGACACTGAAGCTTTCTTT
>TRBJ1-6|NA|few|TRBV20-1
CSGVRTYNSPLHF
TGCAGTGGGGTCAGAACCTATAATTCACCCCTCCACTTT
>TRBJ2-1|NA|medium-sized|TRBV5-4
CASSFPSGKGDEQFF
TGTGCCAGCAGCTTCCCTAGCGGAAAGGGGGATGAGCAGTTCTTC
>TRBJ2-2|NA|few|TRBV27
CASSRVMGGTGELFF
TGTGCCAGCAGCCGAGTTATGGGAGGCACCGGGGAGCTGTTTTTT
>TRBJ2-3|NA|few|TRBV5-1
CASSFDSDTQYF
TGCGCCAGCAGTTTCGATTCCGATACGCAGTATTTT
>TRBJ2-3|TRBD2|NA|TRBV20-1
CSASGRVGTDTQYF
TGCAGTGCTAGCGGGAGGGTGGGCACAGATACGCAGTATTTT
>TRBJ1-1|NA|once|TRBV20-1
CSALRGAHGLEAFF
TGCAGTGCTTTGCGCGGGGCGCATGGGCTTGAAGCTTTCTTT
>TRBJ2-7|NA|few|TRBV28
CASSLYVEQYF
TGTGCCAGCAGTTTATATGTCGAGCAGTACTTC
>TRBJ2-2|NA|NA|TRBV6-5
CASSFPLGQNTGELFF
TGTGCCAGCAGTTTTCCCCTAGGACAGAACACCGGGGAGCTGTTTTTT
>TRBJ2-1|NA|NA|TRBV20-1
CSATWGTLYNEQFF
TGCAGTGCAACCTGGGGGACTCTCTACAATGAGCAGTTCTTC
>TRBJ2-3|TRBD2|NA|TRBV20-1
CSALGLAGYISTDTQYF
TGCAGTGCTTTGGGACTAGCGGGATACATTAGCACAGATACGCAGTATTTT
>TRBJ1-2|NA|medium-sized|TRBV11-1
CASSSSVGYTF
TGTGCCAGCAGTTCCTCGGTCGGCTACACCTTC
>TRBJ2-3|NA|medium-sized|TRBV6-5
CASTKAQGFTDTQYF
TGTGCCAGCACTAAAGCCCAGGGTTTCACAGATACGCAGTATTTT
>TRBJ2-1|NA|few|TRBV5-1
CASKFDSYNEQFF
TGCGCCAGCAAGTTTGACTCCTACAATGAGCAGTTCTTC
>TRBJ2-1|TRBD1|once|TRBV6-1
CATRQGAGSGNEQFF
TGTGCCACCCGACAGGGGGCGGGAAGCGGCAATGAGCAGTTCTTC
>TRBJ2-6|TRBD1|few|TRBV28
CASRRQGSGANVLTF
TGTGCCAGCAGGCGACAGGGGTCAGGGGCCAACGTCCTGACTTTC
>TRBJ2-1|TRBD2|medium-sized|TRBV27
CASTLGAGVSNEQFF
TGTGCCAGCACCCTTGGGGCGGGAGTATCGAATGAGCAGTTCTTC
>TRBJ2-1|NA|medium-sized|TRBV11-1
CASSSRVHSYNEQFF
TGTGCCAGCAGCTCCCGGGTCCACTCCTACAATGAGCAGTTCTTC
>TRBJ2-1|TRBD2|NA|TRBV12-3/TRBV12-4
CASSPGTSGMKGNEQFF
TGTGCCAGCAGTCCCGGGACTAGCGGGATGAAGGGCAATGAGCAGTTCTTC
>TRBJ2-7|NA|medium-sized|TRBV5-4
CASSLGGQLSYEQYF
TGTGCCAGCAGCTTGGGAGGACAGCTAAGCTACGAGCAGTACTTC
>TRBJ2-7|TRBD2|few|TRBV20-1
CSASGGWREGYEQYF
TGCAGTGCTAGCGGTGGATGGCGGGAGGGCTACGAGCAGTACTTC
>TRBJ2-2|NA|few|TRBV7-9
CASERALGELFF
TGTGCCAGCGAGAGGGCCCTAGGGGAGCTGTTTTTT
>TRBJ2-7|TRBD1|NA|TRBV7-9
CASSPRTGVYYEQYF
TGTGCCAGCAGCCCACGGACAGGGGTTTACTACGAGCAGTACTTC
>TRBJ2-3|TRBD2|few|TRBV7-9
CASSPARLAGSTDTQYF
TGTGCCAGCAGCCCAGCCCGGTTAGCGGGTAGCACAGATACGCAGTATTTT
>TRBJ1-2|NA|NA|TRBV27
CASSLSGVYLNYGYTF
TGTGCCAGCAGTTTATCAGGGGTATATCTTAACTATGGCTACACCTTC
>TRBJ2-2|NA|NA|TRBV11-3
CASSLVGAGELFF
TGTGCCAGCAGCCTAGTAGGGGCCGGGGAGCTGTTTTTT
>TRBJ1-1|NA|few|TRBV6-1
CASLRVEAFF
TGTGCCAGCCTCAGGGTTGAAGCTTTCTTT
>TRBJ2-5|NA|few|TRBV12-3/TRBV12-4
CASRGLQETQYF
TGTGCCAGCAGGGGCCTCCAAGAGACCCAGTACTTC
>TRBJ2-2|NA|NA|TRBV13
CASSQEGDARAGELFF
TGTGCCAGCAGCCAGGAGGGGGACGCGCGGGCCGGGGAGCTGTTTTTT
>TRBJ1-6|TRBD1|medium-sized|TRBV12-3/TRBV12-4
CASSLTGGDSPLHF
TGTGCCAGCAGTTTAACAGGGGGCGATTCACCCCTCCACTTT
>TRBJ2-1|NA|medium-sized|TRBV27
CASSEGGTGYNEQFF
TGTGCCAGCAGTGAGGGGGGGACTGGATACAATGAGCAGTTCTTC
>TRBJ1-5|NA|NA|TRBV18
CASRQSFSNQPQHF
TGTGCCAGCCGGCAGTCTTTTAGCAATCAGCCCCAGCATTTT
>TRBJ2-5|TRBD2|NA|TRBV29-1
CSVEGLAGQETQYF
TGCAGCGTTGAGGGACTAGCGGGACAAGAGACCCAGTACTTC
>TRBJ2-2|TRBD1|medium-sized|TRBV12-3/TRBV12-4
CASTKRPGGSGGELFF
TGTGCCAGCACGAAGCGCCCAGGGGGCAGCGGCGGGGAGCTGTTTTTT